Below are 19 T cell receptor beta chains sequenced from a single sample in a study of CD8+ T cells in alopecia areata. RNA was isolated and reverse transcribed to cDNA, the sequencing template. This table comes from immunoSEQ multiplex PCR, and its TCRdb copy is limited to in-frame clones, with some not included. The sample is made up of over 100,000 clones, none counted only once. The sample consisted of lesional skin. The receptors originated from a C3H/HeJ mouse with alopecia areata. This strain has MHC haplotype H2-k.

This clone was detected only a few times. Gene names and germline refer to mouse. Coverage ceases 4 residues before the CDR3 finishes, and the germline J gene fills in the end. The rearrangement links TRBV5 to TRBJ2-3, with 7 bases matching TRBD1. Per the germline V gene, CDR1 is LGHNA and CDR2 is YNLKQL (reference sequence). J gave up 0 bases and V 1 base, and 7 bases lay outside the gene matches. The CDR3 is 17 amino acids. Partial CDR3 DNA: TGTGCCAGCAGCCAAGCCGGACAGGAAACTAGTGCAGAA. Translated, it gives CASSQAGQETSAE. The complete CDR3 reads CASSQAGQETSAETLYF.

Comments on this clone: Each gene name is a mouse one. The missing CDR3 end, 4 residues past where the read stops, is filled in from the germline J gene. J is TRBJ2-4 and V is TRBV1, with a possible D match to TRBD2 (7 bases). The V end lost 0 bases, the J end lost 1 base, and 14 bases lay between the germline ends. The CDR3 spans 17 residues. Germline assignment: CDR1 NSQYPW and CDR2 LRSPGD (reference sequence). The chain's CDR3 is CTCSADSGGAGQNTLYF. CDR3 DNA, as far as it was read: TGCACCTGCAGTGCAGATTCGGGGGGCGCCGGTCAAAAC.

This clone was observed at least ten times. At residue 10, TCRdb's protein is not the same as the translated DNA, so the protein here was read from the DNA. Here the gene names and germline are mouse. The CDR3 end falls 3 residues outside the read, so it is completed with the germline J gene. This chain connects TRBV13-3 to TRBJ1-6, with TRBD1 identical over 9 bases. TRBJ1-6 is an ORF for which the function is uncertain. CDR3 length equals 13 residues. Germline CDR1 NNHDY, CDR2 SYVADS. V was clipped by 8 bases and J by 6 bases; unmatched bases: 3. The CDR3 DNA, read in part, is TGTGCCAGTACAGGGGGCCCTAATTCGCCC. This encodes CASTGGPNSP. The full CDR3 reads CASTGGPNSPLYF.

The table lists this clone with a few counts. Gene names and germline match the mouse. The read finishes 4 residues shy of the CDR3 end, and the germline J gene is used to complete it. The J gene is TRBJ2-5, the V gene TRBV13-3, with 9 bases fitting TRBD2. CDR1 is NNHDY and CDR2 is SYVADS in the germline V gene. The CDR3 extends over 15 amino acids. Trimming cost V 4 bases and J 2 bases; bases outside gene matches: 5. CDR3 region: CASSPQTGGQDTQYF. Partial CDR3 DNA: TGTGCCAGCAGTCCCCAGACTGGGGGCCAAGAC. The full variable domain, with the rest looked up from reference TRBV13-3 and TRBJ2-5, is EAAVTQSPRSKVAVTGGKVTLSCHQTNNHDYMYWYRQDTGHGLRLIHYSYVADSTEKGDIPDGYKASRPSQENFSLILELASLSQTAVYFCASSPQTGGQDTQYFGPGTRLLVL.

This clone occurred many times. The TCRdb protein fails to match the DNA translation at residue 15; the protein reported here was translated from the DNA. Gene names refer to mouse genes. With the read ending 3 residues before the CDR3 end, the germline J gene is used to fill in that end. V usage is TRBV1 and J usage is TRBJ1-6; 10 bases agree with TRBD1. TRBJ1-6 is noted as an ORF with a role that remains uncertain. The trim removed 2 bases at V and 0 bases at J, leaving 4 bases unmatched. The CDR3 contains 18 residues. Germline V gene sequence: CDR1 NSQYPW, CDR2 LRSPGD (reference sequence). The sequenced CDR3 bases are TGCACCTGCAGTGCACGGGACAGGGGTAATTCCTATAATTCGCCC. Translated, it gives CTCSARDRGNSYNSP. The CDR3 in its entirety is CTCSARDRGNSYNSPLYF.

This clone came up a few times. The germline and genes are mouse ones. The CDR3 is cut off 4 residues early in the read; its end comes from the germline J gene. The chain couples TRBV13-3 to TRBJ2-3; possibly TRBD1 for D (6 bases). Germline V lookup: CDR1 NNHDY, CDR2 SYVADS. The CDR3 is 16 residues long. Trimming left V 2 bases short and J 0 bases short, with 13 bases between. CDR3 DNA, as far as it was read: TGTGCCAGCAGTGAGCAGGGGACAACTAGTGCAGAA. This encodes CASSEQGTTSAE. The entire CDR3 sequence reads CASSEQGTTSAETLYF.

There are many counts of this clone. Genes here carry mouse names. The sequence runs out 4 residues before the end of the CDR3; the remainder is reconstructed from the germline J gene. The chain links TRBV13-3 to TRBJ2-1, with 11 positions matching TRBD1. Germline CDR1 is NNHDY and CDR2 is SYVADS. With V trimmed by 8 bases and J by 5 bases, 3 bases remained unmatched. The CDR3 runs 13 residues. The CDR3 spells CASWDRGDAEQFF. CDR3 bases read: TGTGCCAGTTGGGACAGGGGGGATGCT.

Of note for this clone: Mouse gene names and germline throughout. The read halts 4 residues ahead of the CDR3 end, with the missing end drawn from the germline J gene. The gene calls are TRBV13-2 and TRBJ1-2, with 9 bases lining up with TRBD1. Germline V lookup: CDR1 NNHNN, CDR2 SYGAGS (reference sequence). The CDR3 contains 16 residues. After removal of 4 bases from V and 0 bases from J, the junction contained 7 bases not matched to a gene. The CDR3 DNA, read in part, is TGTGCCAGCGGTCCACACAGGGGGCTTGCAAACTCC. This translates into CASGPHRGLANS. The entire CDR3 is CASGPHRGLANSDYTF.

On this clone: Gene names denote mouse genes. The sequence runs out 4 residues before the end of the CDR3; the remainder is reconstructed from the germline J gene. The chain employs TRBV13-3 and TRBJ2-7; D is perhaps TRBD1 (5 bases). CDR1 and CDR2 from the germline V gene are NNHDY and SYVADS. The V and J ends lost 3 bases and 0 bases respectively, with 10 bases between them. The CDR3 covers 14 residues. CDR3 loop: CASSAGLSSYEQYF. Incomplete CDR3 DNA: TGTGCCAGCAGTGCAGGGCTTAGCTCCTAT.

As regards this clone: The germline and genes are mouse ones. Read data end 4 residues before the CDR3 end; the end is taken from the germline J gene. This chain links TRBV13-1 with TRBJ2-5; 7 nucleotides line up with TRBD1. J gave up 0 bases and V 5 bases, and 3 bases lay outside the gene matches. The CDR3 has 14 amino acids. Germline CDR1 NSHNY, CDR2 SYGAGN. The sequenced CDR3 bases are TGTGCCAGCAGAGCGGGACAGAACCAAGAC. Translated, it gives CASRAGQNQD. The full CDR3 is CASRAGQNQDTQYF.

Note on this clone: The gene names given are mouse names. The CDR3 end falls 4 residues outside the read, so it is completed with the germline J gene. This chain joins TRBV16 and TRBJ1-2, with D perhaps matching TRBD1 (5 bases). Germline values: CDR1 SGHSA, CDR2 FRNQAP. Trimming shortened V by 0 bases and J by 0 bases, and 8 bases separated the two germline ends. This CDR3 contains 15 residues. This CDR3 is CASSLDPGSNSDYTF. The CDR3 DNA, read in part, is TGTGCAAGCAGCTTAGATCCAGGGTCAAACTCC.

On this clone itself: Any gene name here is a mouse gene name. The read gets to within 4 residues of the CDR3 end, and the germline J gene fills in the rest. This rearrangement joins TRBV13-3 to TRBJ2-2; D might be TRBD1 (6 bases). The V gene lost 7 bases and the J gene lost 5 bases, with 15 bases spanning the gap. CDR3 length: 14 residues. CDR1 and CDR2 (germline): NNHDY, SYVADS. The part of the CDR3 DNA that was read is TGTGCCAGCTCCCGACAGGAAAGAACCGGG. Translating it yields CASSRQERTG. The entire CDR3 reads CASSRQERTGQLYF.

Details on this clone: Germline and genes: mouse. The sequence runs out 4 residues before the end of the CDR3; the remainder is reconstructed from the germline J gene. The chain is built from TRBV13-3 and TRBJ2-4, with 12 bases that match TRBD2. J gave up 1 base and V 7 bases, and 4 bases lay outside the gene matches. CDR3 length equals 15 residues. Germline assignment: CDR1 NNHDY and CDR2 SYVADS. The covered CDR3 bases are TGTGCCAGCGGGGACTGGGGGGCTGGTCAAAAC. Translating gives CASGDWGAGQN. The full CDR3 protein reads CASGDWGAGQNTLYF.

A note on this clone: Genes and germline are mouse. The read halts 4 residues ahead of the CDR3 end, with the missing end drawn from the germline J gene. V gene TRBV13-3 combines with J gene TRBJ2-3, with 9 nucleotides matching TRBD2. The CDR3 covers 14 residues. The ends lost 7 bases at V and 0 bases at J; junction bases unmatched: 3. Germline CDR1 is NNHDY and CDR2 is SYVADS. The chain's CDR3 is CASLDWGSAETLYF. Incomplete CDR3 DNA: TGTGCCAGCCTCGACTGGGGGAGTGCAGAA.

This clone showed up many times. The protein listed by TCRdb differs at residue 12 from the translated DNA, so the DNA translation is shown. The genes are named according to mouse. The CDR3 goes on 3 residues after the read ends, and that part is filled in from the germline J gene. Other DNA variants within this sample encode the same CDR3. The chain employs TRBV13-3 and TRBJ1-6, with D perhaps TRBD1 (6 bases). TRBJ1-6 is placed among ORFs of uncertain function. This CDR3 comprises 15 residues. Germline V gene lookup returns CDR1 NNHDY and CDR2 SYVADS. V lost 1 base and J lost 4, with 9 bases in between. Incomplete CDR3 DNA: TGTGCCAGCAGTGATCACGGACAGTATAATTCGCCC. Translating it yields CASSDHGQYNSP. The entire CDR3 protein is CASSDHGQYNSPLYF.

Comments on this clone: These gene names are mouse names. The CDR3 is cut off 4 residues early in the read; its end comes from the germline J gene. The chain has TRBV19 and TRBJ2-5; no firm D call. Between the trimmed V and J ends, which lost 2 bases and 2 bases, there was a span of 6 bases. The CDR3 length is 13 residues. The germline gives CDR1 FNHDT, CDR2 SITEND (reference sequence). CDR3 protein: CASSIWSQDTQYF. CDR3 DNA (partial): TGTGCCAGCAGTATTTGGTCCCAAGAC.

Details on this clone: Here the gene names and germline are mouse. The CDR3 end falls 4 residues outside the read, so it is completed with the germline J gene. V gene TRBV5 combines with J gene TRBJ2-4; 9 bases fit TRBD2. Germline CDR1 is LGHNA and CDR2 is YNLKQL (reference sequence). CDR3 length: 15 residues. V dropped 1 base and J dropped 3; count of bases not matched to a gene: 2. The CDR3 loop is CASSQVLGGQNTLYF. The part of the CDR3 DNA that was read is TGTGCCAGCAGCCAAGTACTGGGGGGCCAAAAC.

This clone was counted only a few times. Here the gene names and germline are mouse. The CDR3 is cut off 4 residues early in the read; its end comes from the germline J gene. The chain combines TRBV13-3 with TRBJ1-4, with D possibly matching TRBD1 (5 bases). Germline V CDR1 and CDR2: NNHDY, SYVADS. This CDR3 comprises 15 residues. V was pared by 1 base and J by 5 bases, with 12 bases between. The CDR3: CASSDQGGENERLFF. CDR3 bases read: TGTGCCAGCAGTGATCAGGGAGGGGAAAACGAA.

In the case of this clone: The listed genes are named as in mouse. Partial CDR3 DNA: TGTGCCAGCAGCCGGGACACTAACCAAGAC. Translated: CASSRDTNQD. The full-length CDR3 reads as CASSRDTNQDTQYF. The rearrangement links TRBV3 to TRBJ2-5, with a tentative D call TRBD1 (6 bases). The read comes to an end 4 residues before the CDR3 does, leaving the germline J gene to fill in the end. CDR1 is SNHLY, CDR2 FYNGKV, per germline (reference sequence). Trimming left V 5 bases short and J 0 bases short, with 9 bases between. The length of the CDR3 is 14 residues.